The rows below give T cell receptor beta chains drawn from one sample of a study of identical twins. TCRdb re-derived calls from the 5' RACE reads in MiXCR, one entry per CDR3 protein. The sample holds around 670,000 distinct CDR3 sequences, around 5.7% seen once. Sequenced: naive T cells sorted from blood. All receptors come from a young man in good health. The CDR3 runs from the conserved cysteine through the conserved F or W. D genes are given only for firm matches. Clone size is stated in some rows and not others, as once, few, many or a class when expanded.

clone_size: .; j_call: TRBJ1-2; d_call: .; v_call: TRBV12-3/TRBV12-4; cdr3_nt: TGTGCCAGCAAGTCCGACTATGGCTACACCTTC; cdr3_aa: CASKSDYGYTF
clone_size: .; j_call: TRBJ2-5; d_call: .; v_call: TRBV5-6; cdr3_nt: TGTGCCAGCAGCTTCAAAGGGTCGGAAGAGACCCAGTACTTC; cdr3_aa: CASSFKGSEETQYF
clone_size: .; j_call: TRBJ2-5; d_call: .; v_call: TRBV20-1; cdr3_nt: TGCAGTGCTAGACCGCCGGGACAAGAGACCCAGTACTTC; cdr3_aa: CSARPPGQETQYF
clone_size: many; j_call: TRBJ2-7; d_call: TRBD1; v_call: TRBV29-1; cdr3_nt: TGCAGCGTTGGGACAGGGGGCGCACTCTACGAGCAGTACTTC; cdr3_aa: CSVGTGGALYEQYF
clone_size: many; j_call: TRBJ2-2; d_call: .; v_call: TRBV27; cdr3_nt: TGTGCCAGCAGGGGCAGCGCCAGCATTTCCGGGGAGCTGTTTTTT; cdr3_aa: CASRGSASISGELFF
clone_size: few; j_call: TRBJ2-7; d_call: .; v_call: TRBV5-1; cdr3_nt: TGCGCCAGCAGCTTGGTCACCAGGGCCTCCGAGCAGTACTTC; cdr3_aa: CASSLVTRASEQYF
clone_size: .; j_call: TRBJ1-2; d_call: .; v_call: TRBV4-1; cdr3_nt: TGCGCCAGCAGTACAATACAAAGAGAATATGGCTACACCTTC; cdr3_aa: CASSTIQREYGYTF
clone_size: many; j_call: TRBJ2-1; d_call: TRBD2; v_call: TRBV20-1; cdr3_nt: TGCAGTGCTAGAGTCGGGAGGGGTGCCTACAATGAGCAGTTCTTC; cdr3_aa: CSARVGRGAYNEQFF
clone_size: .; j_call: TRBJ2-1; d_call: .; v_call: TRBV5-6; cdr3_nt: TGTGCCAGCAGCCCAAGACAGAGCTCCTACAATGAGCAGTTCTTC; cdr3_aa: CASSPRQSSYNEQFF
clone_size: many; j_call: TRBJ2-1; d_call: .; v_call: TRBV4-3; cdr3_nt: TGCGCCAGCAGCCAAGCGTACAATGAGCAGTTCTTC; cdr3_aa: CASSQAYNEQFF
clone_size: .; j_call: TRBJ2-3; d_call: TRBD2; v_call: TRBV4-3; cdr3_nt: TGCGCCAGCAAACCGGGACTAGCCTTCGGTACGCAGTATTTT; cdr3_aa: CASKPGLAFGTQYF
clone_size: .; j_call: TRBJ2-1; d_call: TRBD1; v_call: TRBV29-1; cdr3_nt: TGCAGCGCAGGGGGAGCGCCCAATGAGCAGTTCTTC; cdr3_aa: CSAGGAPNEQFF
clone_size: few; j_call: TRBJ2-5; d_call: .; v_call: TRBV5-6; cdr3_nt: TGTGCCAGCAGCTTGGGACAGACCGTGTACCAAGAGACCCAGTACTTC; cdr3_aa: CASSLGQTVYQETQYF
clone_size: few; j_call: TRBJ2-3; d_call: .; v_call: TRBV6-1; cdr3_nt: TGTGCCACTGCACGGTACCTCACAGATACGCAGTATTTT; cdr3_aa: CATARYLTDTQYF
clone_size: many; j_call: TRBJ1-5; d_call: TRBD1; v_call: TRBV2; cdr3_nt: TGTGCCAGCAGTGATCGGACAGGGGGCCTTCAGCCCCAGCATTTT; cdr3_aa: CASSDRTGGLQPQHF
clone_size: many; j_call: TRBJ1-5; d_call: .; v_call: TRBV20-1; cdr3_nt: TGCAGTGCAAAGGACAGCAGCGTGGGGCCCCAGCATTTT; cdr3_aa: CSAKDSSVGPQHF
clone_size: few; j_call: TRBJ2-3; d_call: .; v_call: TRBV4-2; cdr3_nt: TGTGCCAGCAGCCAAGGAACGGGAGTACAAGATACGCAGTATTTT; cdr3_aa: CASSQGTGVQDTQYF
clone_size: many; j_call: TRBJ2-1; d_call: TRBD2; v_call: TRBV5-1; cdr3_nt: TGCGCCAGCAGCCTCGTTAGACTAGCGGAAAATGAGCAGTTCTTC; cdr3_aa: CASSLVRLAENEQFF
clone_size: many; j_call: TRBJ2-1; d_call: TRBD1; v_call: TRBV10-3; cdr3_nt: TGTGCCATCAGACAGGGACAGGGGCGAGGTGAGCAGTTCTTC; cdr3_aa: CAIRQGQGRGEQFF
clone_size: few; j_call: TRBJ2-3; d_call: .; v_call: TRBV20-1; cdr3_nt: TGCAGTGCTAGGGGAAGGGGGTGGCGCGCAGATACGCAGTATTTT; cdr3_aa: CSARGRGWRADTQYF
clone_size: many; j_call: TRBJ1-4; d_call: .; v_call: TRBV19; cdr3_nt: TGTGCCAGTATTGGTTTTAGGGACGAGCTGTTTTTT; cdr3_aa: CASIGFRDELFF
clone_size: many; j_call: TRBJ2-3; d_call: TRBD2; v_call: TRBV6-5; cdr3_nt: TGTGCCAGCAGAAACTCGGGGGGGCTCGGTCTGGCAGATACGCAGTATTTT; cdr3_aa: CASRNSGGLGLADTQYF
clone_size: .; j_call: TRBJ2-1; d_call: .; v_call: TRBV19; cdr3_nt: TGTGCCAGTAGTATTTTGGGGAGCTCCTACAATGAGCAGTTCTTC; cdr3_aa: CASSILGSSYNEQFF
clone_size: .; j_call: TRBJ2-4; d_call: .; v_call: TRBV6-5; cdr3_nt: TGTGCCAGCAGTTATGATCCTGGGAACATTCAGTACTTC; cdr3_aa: CASSYDPGNIQYF